This record concerns one T cell receptor (beta chain) sequence. Its antigen is not identified. Germline CDR1 and CDR2: MNHNS and SASEGT. The CDR3 loop spans 14 amino acids. V lost 7 bases and J lost 1; bases outside the gene matches: 6. The method was immunoSEQ multiplex PCR; TCRdb's version includes in-frame clones alone and lacks a portion of them. The repertoire holds about 11,000 clones, with 80% as singletons. The data are from a study of PD-1 blockade in classical Hodgkin lymphoma. Study context: Each patient was given nivolumab 3 mg/kg through a vein every 2 weeks. Regarding the study as a whole: Patients who responded completely had about the same baseline diversity as newly diagnosed patients. Before treatment, TCR diversity in newly diagnosed patients was reportedly lower than in healthy donors.

All trial patients relapsed after autologous stem cell transplantation. This receptor was obtained from a human donor with classical Hodgkin lymphoma. Material: peripheral blood mononuclear cells (PBMCs), obtained before the second cycle of nivolumab. The chain links TRBV6-1 to TRBJ1-2, with 7 bases lining up with TRBD1. CDR3 coding DNA: TGTGCCAGCATGCGGACAGGCCGTAACTATGGCTACACCTTC. Translating it yields CASMRTGRNYGYTF.